This TCR beta chain stems from a study of blood T cell repertoires in COVID-19. Across the whole study: Samples taken during acute and convalescent COVID-19 were collected in the United States, Italy and Spain.

A note on this clone: Germline is not matched at one junction end, which may reflect a read error.

The CDR3 is 14 amino acids. CDR1 and CDR2 from the germline V gene are GTSNPN and SVGIG (reference sequence). Libraries were prepared by immunoSEQ multiplex PCR; TCRdb keeps only in-frame clonotypes and omits some of them. The sample lists fewer than 450,000 clones; around 88% were seen once. The rearrangement uses TRBV30 and TRBJ2-7, with D perhaps matching TRBD1 (5 bases). Sequencing was performed on peripheral blood. The receptor was derived from a woman aged 50 to 60 with COVID-19, enrolled during active disease. As DNA, the CDR3 is TGTGCCTGGAGGTCCCTTGACAGTTCCCCCCCTCTGGCCTTC. Encoded protein: CAWRSLDSSPPLAF.